The rows below give T cell receptor beta chains drawn from one sample of a study of T cells of healthy individuals. TCRdb redid the calling of the 5' RACE reads with MiXCR, one entry per CDR3 protein. The data hold about 96,000 distinct CDR3 sequences, with roughly 15% observed a single time. The receptor set was obtained from a human donor in good health. Each CDR3 is given without its conserved first and last residue. Each record gives: J gene, V gene, CDR3 protein.

TRBJ1-2 | TRBV7-9 | ASSPGIHGYN
TRBJ2-1 | TRBV7-3 | ASSPFEGQGYNEQF
TRBJ2-4 | TRBV20-1 | SAIKPGTRYL
TRBJ1-5 | TRBV30 | AWGLGHNQPQH
TRBJ2-3 | TRBV4-1 | ASSRLQITDTQY
TRBJ2-2 | TRBV6-2/TRBV6-3 | ASSPKRDGTGELF
TRBJ2-3 | TRBV9 | ASRGQGTDTQY
TRBJ1-5 | TRBV15 | ATSRGTGGNQPQH
TRBJ2-7 | TRBV6-1 | ASSEIHRAGEGEQY
TRBJ2-7 | TRBV6-5 | ASSRRLGSGDWILYEQY
TRBJ1-3 | TRBV6-5 | ASRADRSTGNTIY
TRBJ1-3 | TRBV6-5 | ASRHLNRDRSSGNTMY
TRBJ1-5 | TRBV12-3/TRBV12-4 | ASSPQGGYSNQPQH
TRBJ1-2 | TRBV24-1 | ATSDRTDYGYT
TRBJ2-7 | TRBV6-2/TRBV6-3 | ASGPSYEQY
TRBJ1-2 | TRBV4-3 | ASSQDGRQRGYGYT
TRBJ1-2 | TRBV28 | ASSLGGQSTRYGYT
TRBJ2-7 | TRBV5-1 | ASSRDRASYEQY
TRBJ2-3 | TRBV30 | ACAVSDTQY
TRBJ2-3 | TRBV7-6 | ASSLAEWEVGTDTQY
TRBJ2-3 | TRBV2 | ASRPPTAGGITDTQY
TRBJ1-1 | TRBV28 | ASSLSRQGVLNTEAF
TRBJ2-1 | TRBV7-3 | ASSLMGARSNEQF
TRBJ2-7 | TRBV28 | ASSLLLGRQGDYEQY
TRBJ2-3 | TRBV4-3 | ASSQGAGDTDTQY
TRBJ2-5 | TRBV14 | ASSLSLEETQY
TRBJ2-2 | TRBV6-2/TRBV6-3 | AGRLAGEVGELF
TRBJ2-4 | TRBV4-2 | ASSQDKNGQKNIQY
TRBJ2-2 | TRBV7-7 | ASSSKASGTLTGELF
TRBJ2-3 | TRBV3-1 | ASSQLLTDTQY
TRBJ1-1 | TRBV28 | ASSSHSNTEAF
TRBJ1-2 | TRBV28 | ASTFLGDGYT
TRBJ2-6 | TRBV3-1 | ASSPGPHHSGANVLT
TRBJ2-5 | TRBV29-1 | SVGRERGETQY
TRBJ1-5 | TRBV6-2/TRBV6-3 | ASSYSGAMQPQH
TRBJ2-1 | TRBV20-1 | SAADSSYNEQF
TRBJ2-1 | TRBV28 | ASKTGTSESNEQF
TRBJ2-5 | TRBV28 | ASSLSSGGHPNQETQY
TRBJ2-1 | TRBV12-3/TRBV12-4 | ASSLGFYNEQF
TRBJ2-3 | TRBV30 | AWSVRTSATNTQY
TRBJ1-2 | TRBV5-6 | ASSFRDVGGSRGYT
TRBJ1-6 | TRBV7-3 | ASSPDRGEPLH
TRBJ1-2 | TRBV6-5 | ASRRDRAYGYT
TRBJ2-5 | TRBV2 | ASSERGQPQETQY
TRBJ2-4 | TRBV5-4 | ASSQPGLAGKNIQY
TRBJ2-1 | TRBV5-1 | ASSPGTGLAGLYNEQF
TRBJ2-2 | TRBV7-2 | ASSPDPAGGQKLF
TRBJ2-1 | TRBV20-1 | SAIEGAYYNEQF
TRBJ2-7 | TRBV20-1 | SARIGAGSYEQY
TRBJ2-1 | TRBV12-3/TRBV12-4 | ASSSDRGIDNEQF
TRBJ2-4 | TRBV6-2/TRBV6-3 | ASSSRVKFQY
TRBJ1-1 | TRBV6-2/TRBV6-3 | ASSDNTNTEAF
TRBJ2-7 | TRBV10-3 | AISDPASYEQY
TRBJ1-2 | TRBV6-2/TRBV6-3 | ASSSPQDNYGYT
TRBJ1-5 | TRBV12-3/TRBV12-4 | ASSFTGNGQPQH
TRBJ1-2 | TRBV19 | ASRDNYGYT
TRBJ2-7 | TRBV28 | ATTPGGQHLYEQY
TRBJ1-5 | TRBV28 | ASSPGGRGQPQH
TRBJ2-7 | TRBV9 | ASSVGSDRGTYEQY
TRBJ1-2 | TRBV6-2/TRBV6-3 | ASSTGQNYGYT